These 30 T cell receptor beta chains were sequenced from one sample in a study of CD8+ T cells in alopecia areata. The authors extracted RNA and reverse transcribed it into cDNA as the sequencing template. TCRdb's table, derived via immunoSEQ multiplex PCR, lists solely in-frame clones and lacks some. This table has 160,000 or so clones, approximately 52% appearing once. The treatment denotes: oral pan-JAK inhibitor, 5-10 mg twice daily. The specimen was CD4+ T cells sorted from blood, collected between weeks 55 and 70, from a patient treated with tofacitinib. Receptors originate from a human donor with alopecia areata.

This sequence joins TRBV5-1 and TRBJ2-3; perhaps TRBD1 as D (6 bases). This CDR3 spans 13 amino acids. Germline CDR1 reads SGHRS; CDR2 reads YFSETQ. Deletions cut 1 base from V and 10 bases from J, with 13 bases between. Here the CDR3 reads CASSLPDRLPQYF. CDR3 coding DNA: TGCGCCAGCAGCTTGCCTGACAGGCTTCCGCAGTATTTT.

The chain combines TRBV11-2 with TRBJ2-2; tentatively, D is TRBD1 (5 bases). Germline loops: CDR1 SGHAT, CDR2 FQNNGV. The CDR3 consists of 13 residues. Trimming took off 8 bases at V and 5 bases at J, with 12 bases between the two ends. The CDR3 region is CASVQGRTGELFF. In DNA, the CDR3 is TGTGCCAGCGTGCAGGGTAGAACCGGGGAGCTGTTTTTT.

The table lists this clone with a few counts. This chain connects TRBV9 to TRBJ2-1; 7 bases line up with TRBD2. V trimming: 4 bases; J trimming: 8 bases; junction bases outside the gene matches: 15. This CDR3 region has 16 residues. Per the germline V gene, CDR1 is SGDLS and CDR2 is YYNGEE. CDR3 region: CASSPGLGSGFDEQFF. The CDR3, as DNA: TGTGCCAGCAGCCCCGGACTAGGGTCGGGTTTTGATGAGCAGTTCTTC.

The chain links TRBV18 to TRBJ2-7; D assignment may be TRBD1 or TRBD2 (5 bases each). Germline assignment: CDR1 KGHSH and CDR2 LQKENI. This CDR3 has 15 residues. Trimming pared 2 bases from V and 2 bases from J, leaving 13 bases between. The CDR3 sequence: CASSPVGEGTYEQYF. In DNA form, the CDR3 reads TGTGCCAGCTCACCAGTGGGGGAAGGAACCTACGAGCAGTACTTC.

This chain links TRBV30 with TRBJ2-7; the D gene is possibly TRBD2 (7 bases). Looked up from germline, CDR1 is GTSNPN and CDR2 is SVGIG (reference sequence). The CDR3 totals 13 residues. Trimming removed 1 base at V and 4 bases at J, with 11 bases between. CDR3 nucleotide sequence: TGTGCCTGGAGTGACGGGGGGCTGTACGAGCAGTACTTC. This sequence encodes CAWSDGGLYEQYF. Complete variable domain (other parts from reference TRBV30 and TRBJ2-7): SQTIHQWPATLVQPVGSPLSLECTVEGTSNPNLYWYRQAAGRGLQLLFYSVGIGQISSEVPQNLSASRPQDRQFILSSKKLLLSDSGFYLCAWSDGGLYEQYFGPGTRLTVT.

This clone was counted a few times. The chain uses TRBV30 and TRBJ2-1; TRBD1 might be the D (5 bases). The CDR3 contains 18 residues. Germline V gene lookup returns CDR1 GTSNPN and CDR2 SVGIG (reference sequence). V lost 3 bases to trimming and J lost 1 base, with 22 bases between them. CDR3 in DNA: TGTGCCTGGAGGAAACAAACCAGGACAAACAAATCCTACAATGAGCAGTTCTTC. This encodes CAWRKQTRTNKSYNEQFF.

This clone has a handful of counts. J is TRBJ1-2 and V is TRBV6-1; 10 bases are shared with TRBD1. J lost 8 bases, V lost 2 bases, and 14 bases had no gene match. Germline V gene sequence: CDR1 MNHNS, CDR2 SASEGT. The CDR3 is made up of 17 amino acids. The CDR3 reads CASSEYGTGAHPFGYTF. The CDR3 DNA sequence: TGTGCCAGCAGTGAATACGGGACAGGGGCACACCCTTTCGGCTACACCTTC.

This clone has a count of ten or more. The rearrangement joins TRBV7-9 to TRBJ2-7; D is tentatively TRBD1 or TRBD2 (5 bases each). Per germline, CDR1 SEHNR and CDR2 FQNEAQ (reference sequence). The V end was cut by 6 bases, the J end by 2 bases, with 17 bases between. The CDR3 runs 15 residues. The CDR3 coding sequence is TGTGCCAGCAGTAACTTTGGGGACGCAACCTACGAGCAGTACTTC. The encoded protein is CASSNFGDATYEQYF.

This clone was recorded once. This sequence joins TRBV4-2 and TRBJ2-5; D is ambiguous. V shed 0 bases and J shed 3 bases, with 8 bases lying between them. CDR1 is LGHNA and CDR2 is YNFKEQ in the germline V gene. The CDR3 runs 14 residues. The CDR3 coding sequence is TGTGCCAGCAGCCAAGAGGCACTCAAAGAGACCCAGTACTTC. It is translated as CASSQEALKETQYF.

This clone turned up a few times. The J gene is TRBJ1-1, the V gene TRBV5-1; maybe TRBD1 (5 bases). This CDR3 region has 16 residues. V lost 0 bases and J lost 1, with 13 bases in between. The V gene's germline CDR1 is SGHRS and CDR2 YFSETQ. Written as DNA, the CDR3 is TGCGCCAGCAGCTTGGGGGGCACAGCATCGAACACTGAAGCTTTCTTT. The encoded protein is CASSLGGTASNTEAFF. The whole variable domain, filled in from reference TRBV5-1 and TRBJ1-1, reads KAGVTQTPRYLIKTRGQQVTLSCSPISGHRSVSWYQQTPGQGLQFLFEYFSETQRNKGNFPGRFSGRQFSNSRSEMNVSTLELGDSALYLCASSLGGTASNTEAFFGQGTRLTVV.

V gene TRBV7-6 combines with J gene TRBJ1-1; TRBD1 matches at 8 bases. Germline loops: CDR1 SGHVS, CDR2 FNYEAQ. Losses at the gene ends were 2 bases for V and 3 bases for J; bases not matched to a gene: 2. The CDR3 has 14 residues. CDR3 bases: TGTGCCAGCAGCTTAAAGACAGGGGACACTGAAGCTTTCTTT. This encodes CASSLKTGDTEAFF.

For this clone: The sample holds other DNA sequences that translate to the same CDR3. This chain joins TRBV20-1 and TRBJ2-3, with D perhaps matching TRBD2 (5 bases). CDR1 and CDR2 from the germline V gene are DFQATT and SNEGSKA (reference sequence). The CDR3 runs 11 residues. V dropped 6 bases and J dropped 6 bases, with 10 bases sitting between them. CDR3 protein: CSASRGDTQYF. DNA of the CDR3: TGCAGTGCCTCACGAGGGGATACGCAGTATTTT.

This clone was seen a few times. V usage is TRBV6-1 and J usage is TRBJ1-5; 8 bases align to TRBD1. The germline V gene has CDR1 MNHNS and CDR2 SASEGT. This CDR3 has 13 residues. The V gene end was trimmed by 10 bases and the J gene end by 4 bases; junction bases not matched to a gene: 6. In DNA form, the CDR3 reads TGTGCCACCGGGGGACAGGCAAATCAGCCCCAGCATTTT. Translated: CATGGQANQPQHF.

This clone showed up just a few times. V is TRBV6-1 and J is TRBJ1-5; TRBD1 agrees at 11 bases. The CDR3 loop spans 16 amino acids. V was pared by 8 bases and J by 3 bases, with 9 bases of the junction left unmatched. Germline values: CDR1 MNHNS, CDR2 SASEGT. CDR3 in DNA: TGTGCCAGCGGTGGACAGGGGGCCGTATCCAATCAGCCCCAGCATTTT. Its protein product is CASGGQGAVSNQPQHF.

In this sample, this clone turned up a few times. The chain employs TRBV7-8 and TRBJ2-7; 7 nucleotides match TRBD2. CDR3 length equals 15 residues. Germline-derived CDR1 and CDR2 are SGHVS and FQNEAQ. Trimming cost V 1 base and J 2 bases; bases outside gene matches: 5. CDR3 sequence (DNA): TGTGCCAGCAGCTTAGAGGCGGGGGAGACCTACGAGCAGTACTTC. Residues: CASSLEAGETYEQYF.

This chain links TRBV30 with TRBJ1-5; D remains unclear. Between the trimmed V and J ends, which lost 1 base and 4 bases, there was a span of 5 bases. The CDR3 extends over 12 amino acids. Per the germline V gene, CDR1 is GTSNPN and CDR2 is SVGIG (reference sequence). This CDR3 is CAWSGWNQPQHF. DNA of the CDR3: TGTGCCTGGAGTGGTTGGAATCAGCCCCAGCATTTT. The variable domain in full, with the rest retrieved from reference TRBV30 and TRBJ1-5, is SQTIHQWPATLVQPVGSPLSLECTVEGTSNPNLYWYRQAAGRGLQLLFYSVGIGQISSEVPQNLSASRPQDRQFILSSKKLLLSDSGFYLCAWSGWNQPQHFGDGTRLSIL.

The chain combines TRBV5-4 with TRBJ2-5; possibly TRBD1 for D (8 bases). Between the trimmed V and J ends, which lost 0 bases and 9 bases, there was a span of 18 bases. Germline CDR1 and CDR2: SGHNT and YYREEE (reference sequence). The CDR3 runs to 15 residues. CDR3 sequence (DNA): TGTGCCAGCAGCTTGGCCGGAGGACAGGGAGGGTCCCAGTACTTC. Amino acids: CASSLAGGQGGSQYF.

The chain recombines TRBV10-3 with TRBJ2-2; no firm D call. V was cut by 2 bases and J by 2 bases, with 6 bases left in between. The CDR3 has 14 residues. The V gene's germline CDR1 is ENHRY and CDR2 SYGVKD. CDR3: CAISEVVNTGELFF. The DNA of the CDR3 is TGTGCCATCAGTGAGGTCGTTAACACCGGGGAGCTGTTTTTT.

This clone was counted only a few times. J is TRBJ2-5 and V is TRBV7-3; D is unresolved. V shed 5 bases and J shed 5 bases, with 12 bases lying between them. The CDR3 contains 13 residues. Germline V gene lookup returns CDR1 SGHTA and CDR2 FQGTGA. CDR3 protein: CASSTTKGETQYF. The CDR3 DNA follows: TGTGCCAGCAGCACGACCAAAGGGGAGACCCAGTACTTC.

This clone was counted between two and nine times. The chain recombines TRBV29-1 with TRBJ1-2, with a weak D call TRBD1 (5 bases). V was cut by 2 bases and J by 6 bases, with 16 bases left in between. The germline gives CDR1 SQVTM, CDR2 ANQGSEA. This CDR3 comprises 14 residues. CDR3 residues: CSVESLGGTDGYTF. Written as DNA, the CDR3 is TGCAGCGTTGAAAGCCTGGGGGGTACCGATGGCTACACCTTC.

The chain joins TRBV18 to TRBJ1-5; TRBD1 matches 10 bases. This CDR3 is 16 amino acids long. Germline-derived CDR1 and CDR2 are KGHSH and LQKENI. The J segment lost 7 bases and the V segment lost 5 bases, leaving 11 bases of the junction unmatched. Here the CDR3 DNA reads TGTGCCAGCTCAGCCCGGGACAGGGGAGGAAGGCAGCCCCAGCATTTT. Amino acid sequence: CASSARDRGGRQPQHF.

V and J are TRBV7-8 and TRBJ2-1; 8 nucleotides align to TRBD2. Looked up from germline, CDR1 is SGHVS and CDR2 is FQNEAQ. J lost 0 bases, V lost 5 bases, and 3 bases had no gene match. The CDR3 loop spans 15 amino acids. DNA for the CDR3: TGTGCCAGCAGCCCAACTAGCGGCTCCTACAATGAGCAGTTCTTC. It yields the protein CASSPTSGSYNEQFF.

The V gene is TRBV5-6, the J gene TRBJ2-7; possibly TRBD2 for D (5 bases). This CDR3 is 13 amino acids long. CDR1 is SGHDT and CDR2 is YYEEEE in the germline V gene. The V gene lost 1 base and the J gene lost 4 bases, with 9 bases spanning the gap. CDR3 protein: CASSLLREYEQYF. The CDR3 region has the DNA TGTGCCAGCAGCTTGCTACGGGAATACGAGCAGTACTTC. Full variable domain (missing parts from reference TRBV5-6 and TRBJ2-7): DAGVTQSPTHLIKTRGQQVTLRCSPKSGHDTVSWYQQALGQGPQFIFQYYEEEERQRGNFPDRFSGHQFPNYSSELNVNALLLGDSALYLCASSLLREYEQYFGPGTRLTVT.

This chain uses TRBV6-5 with TRBJ2-7; TRBD1 agrees at 8 bases. V gave up 2 bases and J gave up 4 bases; unmatched junction bases: 1. CDR1 is MNHEY and CDR2 is SVGAGI in the germline V gene. The CDR3 totals 13 residues. The chain's CDR3 is CASSYGDRYEQYF. CDR3 in DNA: TGTGCCAGCAGTTACGGGGACAGGTACGAGCAGTACTTC.

The chain carries TRBV29-1 and TRBJ1-1, with D possibly TRBD1 on 6 matching bases. The CDR3 has 14 amino acids. V lost 2 bases to trimming and J lost 4 bases, with 14 bases between them. Germline V gene sequence: CDR1 SQVTM, CDR2 ANQGSEA. The CDR3 DNA reads TGCAGCGTTGAATTACAGGGTGGGGGCACTGAAGCTTTCTTT. Amino acid sequence: CSVELQGGGTEAFF. Complete variable domain (other parts from reference TRBV29-1 and TRBJ1-1): SAVISQKPSRDICQRGTSLTIQCQVDSQVTMMFWYRQQPGQSLTLIATANQGSEATYESGFVIDKFPISRPNLTFSTLTVSNMSPEDSSIYLCSVELQGGGTEAFFGQGTRLTVV.

This chain uses TRBV6-5 with TRBJ1-5; D is unresolved. This CDR3 region has 15 residues. The V gene's germline CDR1 is MNHEY and CDR2 SVGAGI. V was shortened by 2 bases and J by 7 bases, with 15 bases between the two germline ends. CDR3 nucleotide sequence: TGTGCCAGCAGTTACGATGTCGGGTCTCACCAGCCCCAGCATTTT. The encoded protein is CASSYDVGSHQPQHF.

This chain links TRBV10-3 with TRBJ2-2, with 7 bases aligning to TRBD1. Trimming removed 10 bases from V and 4 bases from J; junction bases left unmatched: 12. CDR1 is ENHRY, CDR2 SYGVKD, per germline. The length of the CDR3 is 15 residues. DNA for the CDR3: TGTGCCACCACACGACCGACAGGGTCCACCGGGGAGCTGTTTTTT. Its translation: CATTRPTGSTGELFF.

The chain couples TRBV7-2 to TRBJ2-4, with TRBD1 identical over 8 bases. This CDR3 spans 15 amino acids. The J segment lost 0 bases and the V segment lost 5 bases, leaving 3 bases of the junction unmatched. CDR1 SGHTA and CDR2 FQGNSA come from the germline V gene. The CDR3 sequence: CASSLTGGAKNIQYF. CDR3 nucleotides: TGTGCCAGCAGCCTTACAGGGGGAGCCAAAAACATTCAGTACTTC. Supplemented by reference TRBV7-2 and TRBJ2-4, the full variable domain reads GAGVSQSPSNKVTEKGKDVELRCDPISGHTALYWYRQSLGQGLEFLIYFQGNSAPDKSGLPSDRFSAERTGGSVSTLTIQRTQQEDSAVYLCASSLTGGAKNIQYFGAGTRLSVL.

The CDR3 DNA is TGTGCCTGGAGTGTCTCAGGGAGTAGCACTGAAGCTTTCTTT. Residues: CAWSVSGSSTEAFF. This chain uses TRBV30 with TRBJ1-1; possible D gene TRBD1, 5 bases. The length of the CDR3 is 14 residues. Germline-derived CDR1 and CDR2 are GTSNPN and SVGIG (reference sequence). Trimming stripped 0 bases from V and 4 bases from J, with 12 bases between.

This rearrangement joins TRBV7-2 to TRBJ2-1, with D possibly matching TRBD2 (5 bases). The V and J ends lost 1 base and 4 bases respectively, with 14 bases between them. This CDR3 has 16 residues. Germline loops: CDR1 SGHTA, CDR2 FQGNSA. The CDR3 protein is CASSLDAGGSYNEQFF. Here the CDR3 DNA reads TGTGCCAGCAGCTTAGATGCGGGCGGCTCATACAATGAGCAGTTCTTC.